The 23 T cell receptor beta chains listed next were all sequenced from one sample in a study of T cells in localized non-small cell lung cancer. Clones were sequenced by immunoSEQ multiplex PCR, and TCRdb holds only the in-frame ones, with some missing. The repertoire includes about 2,000 clones, roughly a quarter of them detected once, and about a sixth sits in the top ten. This specimen consisted of normal lung tissue next to the tumor, obtained before any cancer treatment. These receptors were collected from a woman aged 35 to 70 with stage I lung adenocarcinoma.

The chain uses TRBV29-1 and TRBJ2-7, with 8 bases aligning to TRBD2. CDR3 size: 12 residues. CDR1 is SQVTM and CDR2 is ANQGSEA in the germline V gene. J gave up 7 bases and V 4 bases, and 6 bases lay outside the gene matches. The CDR3 reads CSVAGASGEQYF. The CDR3 DNA sequence: TGCAGCGTTGCCGGGGCTAGCGGGGAGCAGTACTTC.

This clone is medium-sized (0.01 to 0.1%) in the sample. V is TRBV6-8 and J is TRBJ2-3; 9 bases are shared with TRBD2. The germline gives CDR1 MNHGY, CDR2 SAAAGT. V dropped 5 bases and J dropped 0; count of bases not matched to a gene: 3. The CDR3 loop spans 15 amino acids. CDR3 sequence (DNA): TGTGCCAGCAGTGAGCGGGGGGAAAGCACAGATACGCAGTATTTT. It translates to CASSERGESTDTQYF.

This clone is medium-sized in the sample. The chain couples TRBV11-3 to TRBJ1-1; TRBD1 agrees at 7 bases. Germline V gene data show CDR1 as SGHNT and CDR2 as YENEEA. The CDR3 has 14 residues. V gave up 3 bases and J gave up 1 base; unmatched junction bases: 2. In DNA, the CDR3 is TGTGCCAGCAGCTTGTACAGGGGGAACACTGAAGCTTTCTTT. Its translation: CASSLYRGNTEAFF.

This chain connects TRBV5-1 to TRBJ2-3; no clear D gene. The V gene lost 0 bases and the J gene lost 5 bases, with 10 bases spanning the gap. Germline V gene sequence: CDR1 SGHRS, CDR2 YFSETQ. This CDR3 contains 14 residues. The CDR3 coding sequence is TGCGCCAGCAGCTTGGACTTGACAAAAGATACGCAGTATTTT. It codes for CASSLDLTKDTQYF.

This clone was counted between two and nine times. This sequence joins TRBV6-4 and TRBJ1-1; the D is unclear. The germline gives CDR1 MRHNA, CDR2 SNTAGT. V was shortened by 10 bases and J by 1 base, with 7 bases between the two germline ends. This CDR3 contains 11 residues. CDR3 residues: CAIKENTEAFF. The CDR3 DNA is TGTGCCATCAAGGAGAACACTGAAGCTTTCTTT.

The V call is TRBV28, the J call TRBJ1-2; 7 bases are a match to TRBD1. The CDR3 consists of 12 residues. V lost 5 bases and J lost 12; bases outside the gene matches: 9. Germline loops: CDR1 MDHEN, CDR2 SYDVKM. The CDR3 reads CASSGRGFGNTF. For the CDR3, the DNA is TGTGCCAGCAGTGGCAGGGGGTTCGGGAACACCTTC.

Sample share makes this clone large. V usage is TRBV11-3 and J usage is TRBJ1-1; D is undetermined. The CDR3 length is 15 residues. Germline CDR1 SGHNT, CDR2 YENEEA. V was cut by 3 bases and J by 1 base, with 12 bases left in between. Written as DNA, the CDR3 is TGTGCCAGCAGCTTGGTACACCCAACGAACACTGAAGCTTTCTTT. Translated: CASSLVHPTNTEAFF.

The chain links TRBV6-8 to TRBJ1-1; unclear D gene. CDR1 is MNHGY and CDR2 is SAAAGT in the germline V gene. Trimming removed 6 bases at V and 1 base at J, with 9 bases between. The CDR3 is 13 amino acids. The CDR3 spells CASRWDPNTEAFF. CDR3 sequence (DNA): TGTGCCAGCAGATGGGATCCGAACACTGAAGCTTTCTTT.

The chain is built from TRBV4-1 and TRBJ2-7; D is unclear. V was pared by 0 bases and J by 6 bases, with 12 bases between. This CDR3 contains 14 residues. Germline CDR1 and CDR2: MGHRA and YSYEKL. DNA of the CDR3: TGCGCCAGCAGCCAAGATAGGGCGCGCGGCGAGCAGTACTTC. Amino acid sequence: CASSQDRARGEQYF.

This clone was seen a handful of times. This chain connects TRBV9 to TRBJ2-2, with 8 nucleotides matching TRBD1. V was pared by 4 bases and J by 1 base, with 3 bases of the junction left unmatched. This CDR3 is built from 15 residues. CDR1 SGDLS and CDR2 YYNGEE come from the germline V gene. The CDR3 sequence is CASSTGTGNTGELFF. In DNA, the CDR3 is TGTGCCAGCAGCACCGGGACAGGGAACACCGGGGAGCTGTTTTTT. The whole variable domain, remainder taken from reference TRBV9 and TRBJ2-2, is DSGVTQTPKHLITATGQRVTLRCSPRSGDLSVYWYQQSLDQGLQFLIQYYNGEERAKGNILERFSAQQFPDLHSELNLSSLELGDSALYFCASSTGTGNTGELFFGEGSRLTVL.

This clone was observed a handful of times. This chain connects TRBV11-3 to TRBJ1-3; D remains unclear. V lost 4 bases, J lost 0 bases, and 16 bases lay in between. The CDR3 runs to 17 residues. The germline gives CDR1 SGHNT, CDR2 YENEEA. The CDR3 DNA follows: TGTGCCAGCAGCTCCCACGACGGGCATGTCTCTGGAAACACCATATATTTT. Amino acids: CASSSHDGHVSGNTIYF.

This clone was counted between two and nine times. The chain employs TRBV6-8 and TRBJ2-5; 11 bases agree with TRBD1. The V gene's germline CDR1 is MNHGY and CDR2 SAAAGT. V shed 5 bases and J 5 bases; nucleotides not matched to a gene: 10. The CDR3 sequence is 16 residues long. The DNA for the CDR3 is TGTGCCAGCAGTACGACCGGGACAGGGGGTCAGGAGACCCAGTACTTC. It is translated as CASSTTGTGGQETQYF.

This clone has a handful of counts. The chain carries TRBV19 and TRBJ1-4; tentative D call: TRBD1 (5 bases). Germline-derived CDR1 and CDR2 are LNHDA and SQIVND (reference sequence). V was cut by 2 bases and J by 10 bases, with 8 bases left in between. The CDR3 length is 12 residues. The CDR3 region is CASSIFGGKLFF. The CDR3 DNA sequence: TGTGCCAGTAGTATATTTGGGGGAAAACTGTTTTTT.

In this sample, this clone is large. The chain combines TRBV6-8 with TRBJ1-4; maybe TRBD1 (6 bases). The length of the CDR3 is 15 residues. V was pared by 5 bases and J by 7 bases, with 17 bases between. Germline V gene sequence: CDR1 MNHGY, CDR2 SAAAGT. The CDR3: CASSDRGPVREKLFF. The CDR3 bases are TGTGCCAGCAGTGACCGGGGGCCTGTACGTGAAAAACTGTTTTTT.

This clone was seen only a few times. The genes are TRBV6-8 and TRBJ2-7; unclear D gene. The CDR3 has 14 amino acids. With 5 bases removed from V and 0 bases from J, the gap between germline ends came to 11 bases. Germline V gene data show CDR1 as MNHGY and CDR2 as SAAAGT. CDR3 coding DNA: TGTGCCAGCAGTATCACATACACCTCCTACGAGCAGTACTTC. Protein product: CASSITYTSYEQYF.

The J gene is TRBJ2-2, the V gene TRBV6-8; D is perhaps TRBD2 (7 bases). With 5 bases removed from V and 9 bases from J, the gap between germline ends came to 19 bases. The CDR3 runs 15 residues. Germline V CDR1 and CDR2: MNHGY, SAAAGT. CDR3 coding DNA: TGTGCCAGCAGTGTGGAGGGGGGGCCCCACCGGGAGCTGTTTTTT. Its translation: CASSVEGGPHRELFF.

This clone showed up just a few times. Compared with germline, one end of the junction differs, possibly owing to a read error. This rearrangement joins TRBV6-8 to TRBJ2-2; D is perhaps TRBD2 (6 bases). The CDR3 spans 16 residues. The germline V gene encodes CDR1 MNHGY and CDR2 SAAAGT. The CDR3 sequence: CAISGGPGRDTGELFF. CDR3 sequence (DNA): TGTGCCATCAGTGGAGGGCCCGGGCGGGACACCGGGGAGCTGTTTTTT.

The gene calls are TRBV18 and TRBJ1-1; a possible D gene is TRBD1 (6 bases). Per germline, CDR1 KGHSH and CDR2 LQKENI. This CDR3 has 15 amino acids. Trimming pared 4 bases from V and 0 bases from J, leaving 12 bases between. The CDR3 spells CASSRRQDMNTEAFF. CDR3 nucleotide sequence: TGTGCCAGCTCACGTCGACAGGACATGAACACTGAAGCTTTCTTT.

This clone was recorded a few times. V is TRBV9 and J is TRBJ1-6; unclear D gene. CDR3 length equals 12 residues. The germline CDR1 and CDR2 sequences are SGDLS and YYNGEE. V was trimmed by 4 bases and J by 12 bases, leaving 11 bases between them. CDR3 sequence (DNA): TGTGCCAGCAGCCGCCCTGTCGGACCCCTCCACTTT. Translation: CASSRPVGPLHF.

The CDR3 coding sequence is TGCGCCAGCAGCTTTGGCGGGGTCACCTACGAGCAGTACTTC. The encoded protein is CASSFGGVTYEQYF. V is TRBV5-1 and J is TRBJ2-7; D might be TRBD2 (6 bases). The CDR3 has 14 residues. Germline CDR1 SGHRS, CDR2 YFSETQ. The V end lost 2 bases, the J end lost 2 bases, and 11 bases lay between the germline ends. The variable domain in full, completed from reference TRBV5-1 and TRBJ2-7, reads KAGVTQTPRYLIKTRGQQVTLSCSPISGHRSVSWYQQTPGQGLQFLFEYFSETQRNKGNFPGRFSGRQFSNSRSEMNVSTLELGDSALYLCASSFGGVTYEQYFGPGTRLTVT.

This chain joins TRBV29-1 and TRBJ2-1; unclear D gene. Trimming removed 4 bases at V and 5 bases at J, with 12 bases between. The CDR3 is 13 amino acids. Per the germline V gene, CDR1 is SQVTM and CDR2 is ANQGSEA. In DNA form, the CDR3 reads TGCAGCGTTGCTCCTGGCGTACACAATGAGCAGTTCTTC. Translating it yields CSVAPGVHNEQFF.

The V and J genes are TRBV11-3 and TRBJ2-2, with D unresolved. Trimming stripped 3 bases from V and 7 bases from J, with 15 bases between. Germline V gene lookup returns CDR1 SGHNT and CDR2 YENEEA. The CDR3 has 15 residues. This CDR3 reads CASSLELTLSGELFF. The CDR3 bases are TGTGCCAGCAGCTTGGAACTAACTCTTAGCGGGGAGCTGTTTTTT. The full variable domain, rest sourced from reference TRBV11-3 and TRBJ2-2, is EAGVVQSPRYKIIEKKQPVAFWCNPISGHNTLYWYLQNLGQGPELLIRYENEEAVDDSQLPKDRFSAERLKGVDSTLKIQPAELGDSAVYLCASSLELTLSGELFFGEGSRLTVL.

This clone showed up just a few times. The J gene is TRBJ1-1, the V gene TRBV19, with D hard to call. CDR1 is LNHDA and CDR2 is SQIVND in the germline V gene (reference sequence). Deletions cut 5 bases from V and 8 bases from J, with 12 bases between. The CDR3 runs to 12 residues. The CDR3 loop is CASSVGRLEAFF. CDR3 nucleotide sequence: TGTGCCAGTAGTGTCGGACGACTCGAAGCTTTCTTT.